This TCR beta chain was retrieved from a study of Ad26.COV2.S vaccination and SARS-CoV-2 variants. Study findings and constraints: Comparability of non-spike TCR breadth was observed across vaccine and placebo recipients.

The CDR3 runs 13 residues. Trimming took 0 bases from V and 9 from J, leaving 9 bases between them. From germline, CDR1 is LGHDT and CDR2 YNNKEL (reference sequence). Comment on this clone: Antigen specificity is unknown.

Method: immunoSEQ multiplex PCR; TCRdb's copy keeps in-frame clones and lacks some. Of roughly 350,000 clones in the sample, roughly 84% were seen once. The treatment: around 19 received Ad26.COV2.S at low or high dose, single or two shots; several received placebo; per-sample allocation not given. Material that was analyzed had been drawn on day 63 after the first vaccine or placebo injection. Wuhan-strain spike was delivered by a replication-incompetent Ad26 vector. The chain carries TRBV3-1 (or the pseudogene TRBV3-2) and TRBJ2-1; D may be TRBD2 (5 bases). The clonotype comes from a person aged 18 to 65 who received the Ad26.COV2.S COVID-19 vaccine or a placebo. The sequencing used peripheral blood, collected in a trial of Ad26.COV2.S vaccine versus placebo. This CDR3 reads CASSQDLGLEQFF. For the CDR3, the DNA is TGTGCCAGCAGCCAAGATCTCGGACTTGAGCAGTTCTTC.